This is a list of T cell receptor beta chains from one sample in a study of technical replicates of blood from several donors. The protocol was immunoSEQ multiplex PCR, while the TCRdb copy is restricted to in-frame clones and leaves out a portion. The sample shows about 73,000 clones, 85% to 95% of them seen only once. The sequenced sample was PBMCs. Receptors originate from a human donor in good health. Some clones in this sample may be carry-over from other donors' samples. Each CDR3 is given with its conserved first and last residue. Each record gives: CDR3 length, D gene, J gene, clone size, V gene, CDR3 protein, CDR3 DNA. A D gene is named only where the DNA matches it firmly. Clone size is given for some rows only: seen once, a few or many times, or a class if the clone is expanded.

cdr3_length: 15
d_call: TRBD2
j_call: TRBJ2-5
clone_size: -
v_call: TRBV6-5
cdr3_aa: CASSPSRTSGETQYF
cdr3_nt: TGTGCCAGCAGTCCTTCTAGGACTAGTGGAGAGACCCAGTACTTC

cdr3_length: 17
d_call: TRBD2
j_call: TRBJ2-5
clone_size: -
v_call: TRBV11-3
cdr3_aa: CASSSPGASGGQKTQYF
cdr3_nt: TGTGCCAGCAGCTCACCAGGGGCTAGCGGGGGGCAAAAGACCCAGTACTTC

cdr3_length: 16
d_call: TRBD1
j_call: TRBJ2-7
clone_size: -
v_call: TRBV7-2
cdr3_aa: CASSLAPAGTGYEQYF
cdr3_nt: TGTGCCAGCAGCTTAGCGCCCGCAGGGACAGGCTACGAGCAGTACTTC

cdr3_length: 17
d_call: -
j_call: TRBJ1-6
clone_size: many
v_call: TRBV30
cdr3_aa: CAWSAHGVTERNSPLHF
cdr3_nt: TGTGCCTGGAGTGCACACGGGGTGACGGAGCGGAATTCACCCCTCCACTTT

cdr3_length: 13
d_call: -
j_call: TRBJ2-5
clone_size: -
v_call: TRBV6-6
cdr3_aa: CASNKGVEETQYF
cdr3_nt: TGTGCCAGCAACAAAGGGGTTGAAGAGACCCAGTACTTC

cdr3_length: 16
d_call: TRBD2
j_call: TRBJ2-3
clone_size: -
v_call: TRBV6-4
cdr3_aa: CASSDFRGVVTDTQYF
cdr3_nt: TGTGCCAGCAGTGACTTCCGGGGGGTGGTAACAGATACGCAGTATTTT

cdr3_length: 16
d_call: TRBD2
j_call: TRBJ2-7
clone_size: -
v_call: TRBV4-3
cdr3_aa: CASSQGLAESSYEQYF
cdr3_nt: TGCGCCAGCAGCCAAGGACTAGCGGAAAGCTCCTACGAGCAGTACTTC

cdr3_length: 16
d_call: -
j_call: TRBJ1-1
clone_size: -
v_call: TRBV4-1
cdr3_aa: CASSRAEGVLNTEAFF
cdr3_nt: TGCGCCAGCAGCCGAGCTGAGGGGGTCCTGAACACTGAAGCTTTCTTT

cdr3_length: 13
d_call: TRBD1
j_call: TRBJ1-2
clone_size: -
v_call: TRBV28
cdr3_aa: CASSPGTGNGYTF
cdr3_nt: TGTGCCAGCAGCCCCGGGACAGGGAATGGCTACACCTTC

cdr3_length: 15
d_call: -
j_call: TRBJ1-5
clone_size: -
v_call: TRBV7-2
cdr3_aa: CASSLDTGPTLPQHF
cdr3_nt: TGTGCCAGCAGCTTAGATACAGGGCCGACACTGCCCCAGCATTTT